The 24 T cell receptor beta chains given below trace back to one sample, sequenced in a study of T cells in women clearing cervical HPV infection. Data came from immunoSEQ multiplex PCR; TCRdb stores just in-frame clones and leaves some out. The sample includes over 30,000 clones. Sequenced sample: blood buffy coat. These receptors all come from a woman between 18 and 70 years old with a cervical HPV16 infection that either progressed to CIN3+ or cleared (not recorded which).

As concerns this clone: The sequence runs out 3 residues before the end of the CDR3; the remainder is reconstructed from the germline J gene. The chain recombines TRBV19 with TRBJ2-3, with TRBD1 matching 12 bases. The CDR3 contains 18 residues. CDR1 and CDR2 (germline): LNHDA, SQIVND (reference sequence). CDR3 bases read: TGTGCCAGTAGTAACCGGGACAGGGGGCTTAAGGGCAATCAGCCG. It yields the protein CASSNRDRGLKGNQP. The CDR3 in its entirety is CASSNRDRGLKGNQPQYF.

As to this clone: Sequence at one end of the junction differs from germline and may be a read error. The read halts 3 residues ahead of the CDR3 end, with the missing end drawn from the germline J gene. Additional DNA sequences in this sample encode the identical CDR3. The chain has TRBV30 and TRBJ1-3; D possibly corresponds to TRBD1 (5 bases). Germline-derived CDR1 and CDR2 are GTSNPN and SVGIG (reference sequence). CDR3 length equals 11 residues. CDR3 loop: CAWGGGNTIYF. The CDR3 bases that were read are TGTGCCTGGGGCGGGGGGAACACA. Variable domain in full (rest from reference TRBV30 and TRBJ1-3): SQTIHQWPATLVQPVGSPLSLECTVEGTSNPNLYWYRQAAGRGLQLLFYSVGIGQISSEVPQNLSASRPQDRQFILSSKKLLLSDSGFYLCAWGGGNTIYFGEGSWLTVV.

Comment on this clone: The read gets to within 3 residues of the CDR3 end, and the germline J gene fills in the rest. The chain joins TRBV20-1 to TRBJ2-3, with 13 bases that match TRBD2. In germline, CDR1 is DFQATT, CDR2 SNEGSKA (reference sequence). The V and J ends lost 0 bases and 4 bases, in that order; junction bases with no gene match: 7. This CDR3 comprises 17 residues. CDR3 residues: CSARDRTSGSNSDTQYF. The sequenced part of the CDR3 DNA is TGCAGTGCTAGAGATCGGACTAGCGGGAGTAATTCAGATACG.

Points on this clone: The observed sequence ends 3 residues before the CDR3 terminus, with the missing tail filled in from the germline J gene. This rearrangement joins TRBV2 to TRBJ1-1; tentative D call: TRBD1 (6 bases). The length of the CDR3 is 12 residues. Germline lookup yields CDR1 SNHLY and CDR2 FYNNEI. Trimming shortened V by 8 bases and J by 1 base, and 8 bases separated the two germline ends. The CDR3 sequence: CASEQGNTEAFF. CDR3 DNA, as far as it was read: TGTGCCAGCGAACAGGGGAACACTGAA. Drawing the rest from reference TRBV2 and TRBJ1-1, the complete variable domain is EPEVTQTPSHQVTQMGQEVILRCVPISNHLYFYWYRQILGQKVEFLVSFYNNEISEKSEIFDDQFSVERPDGSNFTLKIRSTKLEDSAMYFCASEQGNTEAFFGQGTRLTVV.

On this clone itself: The CDR3 end lies 3 residues beyond the end of the read and is filled in from the germline J gene. The chain carries TRBV5-1 and TRBJ1-2; the match to TRBD1 covers 8 bases. The germline CDR1 and CDR2 sequences are SGHRS and YFSETQ. V lost 4 bases and J lost 0; bases outside the gene matches: 5. This CDR3 region has 15 residues. Partial CDR3 DNA: TGCGCCAGCAGCCTGGACAGGGATTCTAACTATGGC. Translation gives CASSLDRDSNYG. The CDR3 in full is CASSLDRDSNYGYTF.

As for this clone: The read ends 3 residues early relative to the CDR3; the germline J gene fills the gap. The chain is built from TRBV5-5 and TRBJ1-1, with TRBD1 matching over 9 bases. The CDR3 covers 15 residues. The germline V gene has CDR1 SGHKS and CDR2 YYEKEE (reference sequence). The ends lost 5 bases at V and 0 bases at J; junction bases unmatched: 5. The sequenced part of the CDR3 DNA is TGTGCCAGCAGTTTCCGGACAGGGGTGAACACTGAA. The encoded protein is CASSFRTGVNTE. The whole CDR3 protein is CASSFRTGVNTEAFF.

Note on this clone: The read ends 3 residues shy of where the CDR3 ends; the end is completed using the germline J gene. The chain employs TRBV5-4 and TRBJ2-3; D is possibly TRBD2 (7 bases). The CDR3 loop spans 15 amino acids. V was trimmed by 3 bases and J by 3 bases, leaving 14 bases between them. From germline, CDR1 is SGHNT and CDR2 YYREEE (reference sequence). The DNA read from the CDR3 is TGTGCCAGCAGCTCCCAGGGGACTACGACAGATACG. This sequence encodes CASSSQGTTTDT. Given in full, the CDR3 is CASSSQGTTTDTQYF. Filled out from reference TRBV5-4 and TRBJ2-3, the complete variable domain reads ETGVTQSPTHLIKTRGQQVTLRCSSQSGHNTVSWYQQALGQGPQFIFQYYREEENGRGNFPPRFSGLQFPNYSSELNVNALELDDSALYLCASSSQGTTTDTQYFGPGTRLTVL.

CDR3 in amino acids: CASSLGQLGDTQYF. CDR3 DNA, as far as it was read: TGTGCCAGCAGCCTCGGACAGCTCGGGGATACG. The chain has TRBV7-7 and TRBJ2-3; tentatively, D is TRBD1 (6 bases). The sequence runs out 3 residues before the end of the CDR3; the remainder is reconstructed from the germline J gene. CDR3 size: 14 residues. The V and J ends lost 5 bases and 6 bases respectively, with 15 bases between them. CDR1 is SSHAT and CDR2 is FNYEAQ in the germline V gene (reference sequence).

To note about this clone: The read ends 3 residues shy of where the CDR3 ends; the end is completed using the germline J gene. The rearrangement links TRBV7-9 to TRBJ1-2, with D possibly being TRBD1 (5 bases). Germline assignment: CDR1 SEHNR and CDR2 FQNEAQ (reference sequence). Between the trimmed V and J ends, which lost 5 bases and 3 bases, there was a span of 16 bases. The CDR3 extends over 15 amino acids. The chain's CDR3 is CASSPRWGGDYGYTF. The sequenced CDR3 bases are TGTGCCAGCAGCCCTCGTTGGGGGGGGGACTATGGC. The variable domain in full, with the rest retrieved from reference TRBV7-9 and TRBJ1-2, is DTGVSQNPRHKITKRGQNVTFRCDPISEHNRLYWYRQTLGQGPEFLTYFQNEAQLEKSRLLSDRFSAERPKGSFSTLEIQRTEQGDSAMYLCASSPRWGGDYGYTFGSGTRLTVV.

As to this clone: The read stops 3 residues short of the end of the CDR3; the missing end is completed from the germline J gene. This sequence joins TRBV19 and TRBJ2-2, with 7 bases matching TRBD2. The CDR3 spans 15 residues. Germline CDR1 is LNHDA and CDR2 is SQIVND (reference sequence). V trimming: 7 bases; J trimming: 7 bases; junction bases outside the gene matches: 12. The DNA read from the CDR3 is TGTGCCAGTACTAAGGGGCGGGGGAGGGTCGGGGAG. It specifies CASTKGRGRVGE. The entire CDR3 protein reads CASTKGRGRVGELFF. The full variable domain, its missing parts supplied by reference TRBV19 and TRBJ2-2, is DGGITQSPKYLFRKEGQNVTLSCEQNLNHDAMYWYRQDPGQGLRLIYYSQIVNDFQKGDIAEGYSVSREKKESFPLTVTSAQKNPTAFYLCASTKGRGRVGELFFGEGSRLTVL.

The part of the CDR3 DNA that was read is TGCAGTGCAATCACTAGCGGGGGGCCCGAGAACACG. Translating it yields CSAITSGGPENT. The entire CDR3 sequence reads CSAITSGGPENTQYF. The rearrangement uses TRBV20-1 and TRBJ2-3; 12 nucleotides line up with TRBD2. Sequencing ends 3 residues short of the CDR3 end; the germline J gene provides the rest. Germline-derived CDR1 and CDR2 are DFQATT and SNEGSKA (reference sequence). There are 15 residues in the CDR3.

In the case of this clone: The CDR3 goes on 3 residues after the read ends, and that part is filled in from the germline J gene. The rearrangement joins TRBV18 to TRBJ2-2; 7 nucleotides align to TRBD1. CDR1 is KGHSH, CDR2 LQKENI, per germline. The V segment lost 6 bases and the J segment 5 bases; nucleotides outside the gene matches: 3. CDR3 length equals 13 residues. The CDR3: CASSQQGTGELFF. CDR3 bases read: TGTGCCAGCTCTCAACAGGGGACCGGGGAG.

With respect to this clone: The read falls 3 residues short of the CDR3 end, and the missing part is taken from the germline J gene. V usage is TRBV7-7 and J usage is TRBJ1-2, with D hard to call. The CDR3 covers 13 residues. Germline V gene sequence: CDR1 SSHAT, CDR2 FNYEAQ (reference sequence). The CDR3 region is CASSSEGGYDYTF. The sequenced CDR3 bases are TGTGCCAGCAGCTCAGAAGGAGGGTACGAC.

A word on this clone: The read comes to an end 3 residues before the CDR3 does, leaving the germline J gene to fill in the end. This chain links TRBV2 with TRBJ1-3, with D perhaps TRBD1 (6 bases). The CDR3 length is 13 residues. The germline V gene encodes CDR1 SNHLY and CDR2 FYNNEI. The CDR3 protein is CASSEIRHRDIYF. The sequenced CDR3 bases are TGTGCCAGCAGTGAGATAAGGCACAGGGAC.

A word on this clone: The read ends 3 residues shy of where the CDR3 ends; the end is completed using the germline J gene. The chain employs TRBV28 and TRBJ1-5; 7 bases agree with TRBD1. V was clipped by 2 bases and J by 5 bases; unmatched bases: 6. The CDR3 runs 15 residues. Germline V gene data show CDR1 as MDHEN and CDR2 as SYDVKM. The CDR3 protein is CASSLAGGRDQPQHF. CDR3 DNA (partial): TGTGCCAGCAGTTTAGCAGGGGGGAGGGATCAGCCC.

On this clone: The missing CDR3 end, 3 residues past where the read stops, is filled in from the germline J gene. This chain connects TRBV20-1 to TRBJ2-1; 7 positions agree with TRBD1. Germline V gene sequence: CDR1 DFQATT, CDR2 SNEGSKA (reference sequence). CDR3 length: 14 amino acids. V shed 5 bases, J shed 0 bases, and the junction held 4 bases outside the gene matches. CDR3 region: CSAVRDSSYNEQFF. Incomplete CDR3 DNA: TGCAGTGCTGTCCGGGACAGCTCCTACAATGAG.

To note about this clone: Sequencing ends 3 residues short of the CDR3 end; the germline J gene provides the rest. This sequence joins TRBV9 and TRBJ2-1; no clear D. This CDR3 contains 15 residues. V was cut by 0 bases and J by 7 bases, with 14 bases left in between. CDR1 is SGDLS and CDR2 is YYNGEE in the germline V gene. The CDR3 is CASSVDLGTENEQFF. CDR3 bases read: TGTGCCAGCAGCGTAGATTTAGGAACAGAAAATGAG.

As for this clone: The CDR3 goes on 3 residues after the read ends, and that part is filled in from the germline J gene. This chain connects TRBV20-1 to TRBJ2-1; the D gene is possibly TRBD2 (5 bases). Trimming removed 0 bases at V and 9 bases at J, with 18 bases between. CDR3 length: 15 amino acids. Germline CDR1 and CDR2: DFQATT and SNEGSKA (reference sequence). The CDR3 loop is CSARDPSKVHGEQFF. CDR3 bases read: TGCAGTGCTAGAGATCCTAGCAAGGTACATGGTGAG.

Notes on this clone: The read terminates 3 residues ahead of where the CDR3 ends, so the germline J gene completes it. V and J are TRBV28 and TRBJ1-2, with 7 bases identical to TRBD1. The CDR3 totals 14 residues. CDR1 and CDR2 from the germline V gene are MDHEN and SYDVKM. The J segment lost 4 bases and the V segment lost 6 bases, leaving 8 bases of the junction unmatched. CDR3 protein: CASRGGPSGYGYTF. The DNA read from the CDR3 is TGTGCCAGCAGAGGGGGCCCATCGGGCTATGGC.

Regarding this clone: The read gets to within 3 residues of the CDR3 end, and the germline J gene fills in the rest. This chain connects TRBV19 to TRBJ1-1, with a weak D call TRBD1 (5 bases). V gave up 8 bases and J gave up 0 bases, with 19 bases separating them. This CDR3 comprises 16 residues. CDR1 and CDR2 (germline): LNHDA, SQIVND (reference sequence). The CDR3 DNA, read in part, is TGTGCCAGTCGGTCCAGCCATGGCAGGGTGAACACTGAA. As protein: CASRSSHGRVNTE. The complete CDR3 reads CASRSSHGRVNTEAFF.

Remarks on this clone: The read ends 3 residues shy of where the CDR3 ends; the end is completed using the germline J gene. V is TRBV2 and J is TRBJ1-6; 7 nucleotides align to TRBD1. CDR3 length equals 13 residues. From germline, CDR1 is SNHLY and CDR2 FYNNEI. V shed 5 bases, J shed 9 bases, and the junction held 4 bases outside the gene matches. The sequenced CDR3 bases are TGTGCCAGCAGTCCGACAGGGCCTTCACCC. It encodes CASSPTGPSP. In full, the CDR3 reads CASSPTGPSPLHF.

On this clone: The CDR3 is cut off 3 residues early in the read; its end comes from the germline J gene. The chain is built from TRBV7-9 and TRBJ2-2, with D perhaps matching TRBD2 (5 bases). This CDR3 has 15 residues. Germline V gene data show CDR1 as SEHNR and CDR2 as FQNEAQ (reference sequence). The sequenced CDR3 bases are TGTGCCAGCAGCTTAGACGGAGGAACTAATGAAAAG. Amino acid sequence: CASSLDGGTNEK. The entire CDR3 protein is CASSLDGGTNEKLFF.

Of note for this clone: The read halts 3 residues ahead of the CDR3 end, with the missing end drawn from the germline J gene. The chain links TRBV7-2 to TRBJ2-7, with a weak D call TRBD2 (6 bases). Trimming left V 1 base short and J 2 bases short, with 9 bases between. The V gene's germline CDR1 is SGHTA and CDR2 FQGNSA. The CDR3 spans 14 residues. The CDR3 protein is CASSLVAETYEQYF. Partial CDR3 DNA: TGTGCCAGCAGCTTAGTAGCGGAGACCTACGAG.

A remark on this clone: The read finishes 3 residues shy of the CDR3 end, and the germline J gene is used to complete it. The chain carries TRBV2 and TRBJ2-1; 13 bases map to TRBD2. From germline, CDR1 is SNHLY and CDR2 FYNNEI. The CDR3 is 16 residues long. Trimming cost V 3 bases and J 8 bases; bases outside gene matches: 7. The DNA read from the CDR3 is TGTGCCAGCAGTGAGACTAGCGGGAGGATAACTTATGAG. This codes for CASSETSGRITYE. The whole CDR3 protein is CASSETSGRITYEQFF.